A single sample is the source of the 15 T cell receptor beta chains below, sequenced in a study of T cells in Graves' hyperthyroidism and ophthalmopathy. Template material for amplifying TCR beta CDR3 regions consisted of RNA transcripts. In the first-round RT-PCR of the TCR CDR3, the HTBI primer set was used. TCRdb used MiXCR to reprocess the multiplex PCR reads, holding one entry per CDR3 protein. The sample lists some 400,000 distinct CDR3 sequences; around 14% were seen once. Sequencing was carried out using blood. These receptor sequences come from a woman aged 60-75 years with Graves' hyperthyroidism.

This clonotype has ten or more counts. V is TRBV5-1 and J is TRBJ1-1; no reliable D call. Germline-derived CDR1 and CDR2 are SGHRS and YFSETQ. The CDR3 length is 13 residues. The V end was cut by 3 bases, the J end by 8 bases, with 14 bases between. The DNA of the CDR3 is TGCGCCAGCAGCTCTGACATTTTCATGGAAGCTTTCTTT. Amino acids: CASSSDIFMEAFF.

This clonotype was seen only a few times. The CDR3 reads CASSSPQGAGNTIYF. The DNA for the CDR3 is TGTGCCAGCAGTTCCCCCCAGGGTGCTGGAAACACCATATATTTT. The rearrangement links TRBV28 to TRBJ1-3; perhaps TRBD1 as D (5 bases). V lost 4 bases, J lost 2 bases, and 12 bases lay in between. CDR1 is MDHEN and CDR2 is SYDVKM in the germline V gene. The CDR3 extends over 15 amino acids.

The chain carries TRBV28 and TRBJ2-1, with 12 nucleotides matching TRBD2. The germline V gene has CDR1 MDHEN and CDR2 SYDVKM. This CDR3 is 18 amino acids long. Germline trimming cut 4 bases from V and 3 bases from J; bases unmatched to any gene: 10. The CDR3 region is CASSSPRTSGNFYNEQFF. The CDR3 DNA is TGTGCCAGCAGTTCCCCGAGGACTAGCGGGAATTTCTACAATGAGCAGTTCTTC.

This clonotype was seen repeatedly, ten times or more. The chain uses TRBV9 and TRBJ1-1, with 7 bases matching TRBD1. Germline CDR1 reads SGDLS; CDR2 reads YYNGEE. The CDR3 covers 16 residues. Trimming removed 4 bases from V and 1 base from J; junction bases left unmatched: 10. This CDR3 is CASSPTTGQTNTEAFF. The CDR3 DNA sequence: TGTGCCAGCAGCCCCACCACGGGACAGACGAACACTGAAGCTTTCTTT.

This clonotype has a count of ten or more. The V gene is TRBV12-3 or TRBV12-4, the J gene TRBJ1-1; D is uncertain. This CDR3 region has 13 residues. Trimming cost V 5 bases and J 5 bases, with 12 bases left between them. CDR3 nucleotides: TGTGCCAGCAGTCCGGGGAAACGGACTGAAGCTTTCTTT. Amino acid sequence: CASSPGKRTEAFF.

CDR3 coding DNA: TGTGCCAGCAGCTTAGTTGGCAGCCCGCATAATTCACCCCTCCACTTT. It is translated as CASSLVGSPHNSPLHF. The chain employs TRBV11-3 and TRBJ1-6; no firm D call. This CDR3 is built from 16 residues. Germline lookup yields CDR1 SGHNT and CDR2 YENEEA. The germline V and J ends were trimmed by 1 base and 5 bases, with 12 bases remaining between them.

This clonotype was seen a handful of times. This chain joins TRBV4-1 and TRBJ2-1, with TRBD2 matching 8 bases. CDR3 length: 18 residues. With 0 bases clipped from V and 7 bases from J, the junction kept 14 bases outside the gene matches. Germline V gene data show CDR1 as MGHRA and CDR2 as YSYEKL. CDR3 in amino acids: CASSQDGGLAGRGNEQFF. The DNA for the CDR3 is TGCGCCAGCAGCCAAGATGGGGGCTTAGCGGGAAGGGGTAATGAGCAGTTCTTC.

This clonotype has ten or more counts. This chain joins TRBV2 and TRBJ2-3, with 9 positions matching TRBD1. With 7 bases clipped from V and 2 bases from J, the junction kept 7 bases outside the gene matches. CDR1 and CDR2 from the germline V gene are SNHLY and FYNNEI. The CDR3 has 15 residues. The CDR3 sequence is CASNLDRGFTDTQYF. CDR3 sequence (DNA): TGTGCCAGCAATTTGGACAGGGGATTCACAGATACGCAGTATTTT.

This clonotype has ten or more counts. The V and J genes are TRBV12-3 or TRBV12-4 and TRBJ1-5, with 7 bases matching TRBD1. This CDR3 has 15 amino acids. The V segment lost 3 bases and the J segment 7 bases; nucleotides outside the gene matches: 9. The CDR3 spells CASSFRQGRGQPQHF. The CDR3, as DNA: TGTGCCAGCAGTTTTAGACAGGGAAGGGGGCAGCCCCAGCATTTT.

This clonotype was observed a handful of times. The chain joins TRBV6-5 to TRBJ2-3; D is ambiguous. Trimming cost V 0 bases and J 6 bases, with 7 bases left between them. The CDR3 is 13 residues long. Germline values: CDR1 MNHEY, CDR2 SVGAGI. The CDR3 region has the DNA TGTGCCAGCAGTTACTCTAGGATGGATACGCAGTATTTT. Protein product: CASSYSRMDTQYF.

V gene TRBV4-1 combines with J gene TRBJ2-7; D remains ambiguous. The V end was cut by 0 bases, the J end by 2 bases, with 11 bases between. Germline values: CDR1 MGHRA, CDR2 YSYEKL. The CDR3 runs 15 residues. DNA for the CDR3: TGCGCCAGCAGCCAAGATTGGCTACCCGCCTACGAGCAGTACTTC. This codes for CASSQDWLPAYEQYF.

This clonotype was seen repeatedly, ten times or more. V usage is TRBV11-3 and J usage is TRBJ2-1, with unresolved D. Germline V gene lookup returns CDR1 SGHNT and CDR2 YENEEA. V was cut by 3 bases and J by 7 bases, with 7 bases left in between. CDR3 length: 12 amino acids. CDR3 in DNA: TGTGCCAGCAGCTTTATCGAGAATGAGCAGTTCTTC. This gives the protein CASSFIENEQFF.

This clonotype was counted many times. The V gene is TRBV12-3 or TRBV12-4, the J gene TRBJ1-1; 9 bases align to TRBD1. The CDR3 loop spans 14 amino acids. V lost 6 bases and J lost 4; bases outside the gene matches: 6. The CDR3 DNA is TGTGCCAGCAGCTGGACAGGGGCCGGCACTGAAGCTTTCTTT. This codes for CASSWTGAGTEAFF.

This clonotype was picked up many times. The chain employs TRBV2 and TRBJ1-2; perhaps TRBD1 as D (6 bases). Trimming removed 3 bases from V and 2 bases from J, with 7 bases in between. Germline values: CDR1 SNHLY, CDR2 FYNNEI. The CDR3 loop spans 13 amino acids. The CDR3 nucleotides read TGTGCCAGCAGTGATCAGGGGAACTATGGCTACACCTTC. It translates to CASSDQGNYGYTF.

This clonotype was counted a few times. The V and J genes are TRBV20-1 and TRBJ2-1; D is uncertain. Looked up from germline, CDR1 is DFQATT and CDR2 is SNEGSKA (reference sequence). The V end lost 0 bases, the J end lost 5 bases, and 11 bases lay between the germline ends. CDR3 size: 14 residues. This CDR3 reads CSARDFRKHNEQFF. CDR3 DNA: TGCAGTGCTAGAGATTTTCGTAAGCACAATGAGCAGTTCTTC.